This T cell receptor beta chain was sequenced during a study of blood T cell repertoires in COVID-19. About the research overall: Both acute and convalescent COVID-19 samples were obtained from the United States, Italy and Spain. The analysed material was cDNA or gDNA that came from T cells, B-cell-depleted T cells, or PBMCs.

In the original analysis: The authors estimated nucleated cell counts from reference gene primer amplification. Repertoires were generated with immunoSEQ multiplex PCR, while TCRdb's copy carries only in-frame clones and drops some. V, J and clone size were drawn from that table, and D and trimming were deduced from the DNA. The table lists 470,000 or so clones, roughly 85% of them singletons. Everyone who took part was roughly 18 to 90 years old, and they came from 24 US areas. This CDR3 contains 14 residues. V gave up 6 bases and J gave up 5 bases, with 14 bases separating them. The V gene's germline CDR1 is SNHLY and CDR2 FYNNEI.

This chain connects TRBV2 to TRBJ1-5; tentative D call: TRBD1 (6 bases). This clonotype originated in a woman aged 18-29 years with acute COVID-19. The specimen was PBMCs or T cells enriched from blood (not recorded which). In DNA, the CDR3 is TGTGCCAGCAGACCCACAGGGAACCATCAGCCCCAGCATTTT. Protein: CASRPTGNHQPQHF. The whole variable domain, remainder taken from reference TRBV2 and TRBJ1-5, is EPEVTQTPSHQVTQMGQEVILRCVPISNHLYFYWYRQILGQKVEFLVSFYNNEISEKSEIFDDQFSVERPDGSNFTLKIRSTKLEDSAMYFCASRPTGNHQPQHFGDGTRLSIL.